One sample yielded the 5 T cell receptor beta chains listed below, sequenced in a study of blood T cell repertoires in COVID-19. Assay: immunoSEQ multiplex PCR; the TCRdb copy retains only in-frame clones and omits some. The data contain about 280,000 clones, more than 75% of them singletons. Sequenced input: PBMCs or T cells enriched from blood (not recorded which). These receptors were taken from a woman aged 60-75 years in a cohort exposed to, infected with or recovered from COVID-19 (not recorded which).

The chain links TRBV30 to TRBJ1-6; 7 nucleotides agree with TRBD1. Germline CDR1 and CDR2: GTSNPN and SVGIG (reference sequence). The CDR3 runs 12 residues. Losses at the gene ends were 5 bases for V and 14 bases for J; bases not matched to a gene: 9. This CDR3 is CAWGQAKSALHF. The CDR3 bases are TGTGCCTGGGGACAGGCCAAATCGGCCCTCCACTTT.

The chain is built from TRBV5-1 and TRBJ2-1, with 7 bases lining up with TRBD2. The CDR3 is 17 residues long. J gave up 8 bases and V 0 bases, and 14 bases lay outside the gene matches. Germline V lookup: CDR1 SGHRS, CDR2 YFSETQ. The CDR3 region has the DNA TGCGCCAGCAGCTTGGGGGCTGGCGGGGGAGGTTGGGATGAGCAGTTCTTC. It is translated as CASSLGAGGGGWDEQFF. Filled out from reference TRBV5-1 and TRBJ2-1, the complete variable domain reads KAGVTQTPRYLIKTRGQQVTLSCSPISGHRSVSWYQQTPGQGLQFLFEYFSETQRNKGNFPGRFSGRQFSNSRSEMNVSTLELGDSALYLCASSLGAGGGGWDEQFFGPGTRLTVL.

The chain recombines TRBV7-8 with TRBJ1-5, with D tentatively TRBD1 (5 bases). V lost 1 base and J lost 0, with 16 bases in between. Germline assignment: CDR1 SGHVS and CDR2 FQNEAQ. This CDR3 has 18 residues. In DNA, the CDR3 is TGTGCCAGCAGCTTAGGAGAAATACGGACATTTAGCAATCAGCCCCAGCATTTT. Translation: CASSLGEIRTFSNQPQHF.

The CDR3 loop reads CAWSPFRDEQYF. As DNA, the CDR3 is TGTGCCTGGAGTCCCTTCAGGGACGAGCAGTACTTC. This chain links TRBV30 with TRBJ2-7; D perhaps matches TRBD1 (5 bases). CDR1 is GTSNPN, CDR2 SVGIG, per germline (reference sequence). V lost 2 bases, J lost 5 bases, and 10 bases lay in between. This CDR3 region has 12 residues.

This clone was seen a single time. The gene calls are TRBV30 and TRBJ2-1; 7 bases match TRBD2. CDR1 and CDR2 (germline): GTSNPN, SVGIG (reference sequence). J was trimmed by 7 bases and V by 3 bases; bases with no gene match: 12. The CDR3 has 15 amino acids. The CDR3 sequence is CAWREAGRYANEQFF. Written as DNA, the CDR3 is TGTGCCTGGAGGGAAGCCGGGAGGTATGCTAATGAGCAGTTCTTC.